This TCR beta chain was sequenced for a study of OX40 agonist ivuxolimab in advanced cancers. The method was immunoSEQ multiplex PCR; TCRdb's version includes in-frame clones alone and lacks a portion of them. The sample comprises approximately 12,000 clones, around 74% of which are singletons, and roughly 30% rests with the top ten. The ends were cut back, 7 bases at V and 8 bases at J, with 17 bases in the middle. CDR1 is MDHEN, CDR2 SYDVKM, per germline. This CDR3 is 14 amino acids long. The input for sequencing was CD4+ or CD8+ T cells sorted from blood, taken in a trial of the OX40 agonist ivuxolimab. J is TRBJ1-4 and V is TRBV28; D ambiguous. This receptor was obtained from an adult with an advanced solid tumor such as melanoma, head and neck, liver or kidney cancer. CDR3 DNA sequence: TGTGCCAGCACCCTCCTCGGGGTTGGGGAAAAACTGTTTTTT. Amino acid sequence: CASTLLGVGEKLFF.